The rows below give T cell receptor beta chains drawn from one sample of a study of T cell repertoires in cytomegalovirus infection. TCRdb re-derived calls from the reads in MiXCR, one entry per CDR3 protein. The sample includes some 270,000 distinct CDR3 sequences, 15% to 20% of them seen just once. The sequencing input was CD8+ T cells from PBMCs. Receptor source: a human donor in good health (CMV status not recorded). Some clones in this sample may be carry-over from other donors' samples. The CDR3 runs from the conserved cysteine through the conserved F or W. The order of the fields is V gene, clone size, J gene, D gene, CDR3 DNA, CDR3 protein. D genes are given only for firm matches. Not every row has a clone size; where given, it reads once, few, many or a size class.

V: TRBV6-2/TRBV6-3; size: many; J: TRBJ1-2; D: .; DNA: TGTGCCAGCAGTTACGCGAGTTTGGACGGAGAATTTAACTATGGCTACACCTTC; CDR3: CASSYASLDGEFNYGYTF
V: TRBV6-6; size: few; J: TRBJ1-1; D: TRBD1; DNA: TGTGCCAGCAGTTACTCGTTTATGGCCCCGGACAGGGGCACTGAAGCTTTCTTT; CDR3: CASSYSFMAPDRGTEAFF
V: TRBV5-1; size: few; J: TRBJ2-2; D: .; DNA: TGCGCCAGCAGCCGGGACACTAGCCGGAACACCGGGGAGCTGTTTTTT; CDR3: CASSRDTSRNTGELFF
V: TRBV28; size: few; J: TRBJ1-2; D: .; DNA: TGTGCCACCCTCGTTGGGGGGCCTCACTATGGCTACACCTTC; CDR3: CATLVGGPHYGYTF
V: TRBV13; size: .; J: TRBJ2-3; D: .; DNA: TGTGCCAGCAGCTTAGGCCTAGGAGGGTCACCCACAGATACGCAGTATTTT; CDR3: CASSLGLGGSPTDTQYF
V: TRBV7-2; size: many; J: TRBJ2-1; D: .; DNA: TGTGCCAGCAGCCAATTCATGGGCAATGAGCAGTTCTTC; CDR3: CASSQFMGNEQFF
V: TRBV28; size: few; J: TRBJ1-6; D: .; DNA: TGTGCCAGCAGCCGGTCGGACTCCTATAATTCACCCCTCCACTTT; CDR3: CASSRSDSYNSPLHF
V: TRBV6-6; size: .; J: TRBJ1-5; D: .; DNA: TGTGCCAGCATTGGCTCCGGAGGTCAGCCCCAGCATTTT; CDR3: CASIGSGGQPQHF
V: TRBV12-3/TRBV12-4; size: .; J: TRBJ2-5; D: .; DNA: TGTGCCAGCAGTCGTGGGCAGATCGAGACCCAGTACTTC; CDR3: CASSRGQIETQYF
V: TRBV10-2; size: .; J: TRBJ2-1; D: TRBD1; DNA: TGCGCCAGCAGTGAGGACAGGGGACCCAATGAGCAGTTCTTC; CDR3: CASSEDRGPNEQFF
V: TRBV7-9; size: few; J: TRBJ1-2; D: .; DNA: TGTGCCAGCAGCTTAGGAGGACAACCCTATGGCTACACCTTC; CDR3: CASSLGGQPYGYTF
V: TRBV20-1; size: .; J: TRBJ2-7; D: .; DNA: TGCAGTGCCAGGGGCGTCAGTAGCTACGAGCAGTACTTC; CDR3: CSARGVSSYEQYF
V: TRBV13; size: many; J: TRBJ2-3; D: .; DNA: TGTGCCAGCAGCTTGCGGGGGCGCACAGATACGCAGTATTTT; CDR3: CASSLRGRTDTQYF
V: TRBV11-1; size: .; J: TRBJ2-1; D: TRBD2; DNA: TGTGCCAGCAGCTCCGGACCTGCGGGGGACTCCTACAATGAGCAGTTCTTC; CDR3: CASSSGPAGDSYNEQFF
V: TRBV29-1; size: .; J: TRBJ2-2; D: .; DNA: TGCAGCGTCAGGGGGGGGACCGGGGAGCTGTTTTTT; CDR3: CSVRGGTGELFF
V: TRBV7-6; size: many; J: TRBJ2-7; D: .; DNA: TGTGCCAGCAGCTCAGTCACCTACGAGCAGTACTTC; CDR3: CASSSVTYEQYF
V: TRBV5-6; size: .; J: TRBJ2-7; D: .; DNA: TGTGCCAGCAGCTTGGATGGGGGTTCTGTCGAGCAGTACTTC; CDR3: CASSLDGGSVEQYF
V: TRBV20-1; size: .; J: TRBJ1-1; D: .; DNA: TGCAGTGCTAGAGAGGCAGGGAGGTTGGACACTGAAGCTTTCTTT; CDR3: CSAREAGRLDTEAFF
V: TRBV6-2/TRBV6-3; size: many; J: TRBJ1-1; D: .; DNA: TGTGCCAGCGAAATGGCCGGCCAGGCTTTCTTT; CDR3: CASEMAGQAFF
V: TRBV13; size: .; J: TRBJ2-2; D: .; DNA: TGTGCCAGCAGCCCGAAATGGGGTAACCTGAACACCGGGGAGCTGTTTTTT; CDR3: CASSPKWGNLNTGELFF
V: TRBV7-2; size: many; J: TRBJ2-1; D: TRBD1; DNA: TGTGCCAGCAGCCGTACGTCGGACAGGGAAGAGTTCTTC; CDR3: CASSRTSDREEFF
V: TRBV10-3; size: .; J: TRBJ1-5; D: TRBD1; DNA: TGTGCCATCGCCCCCGGGACAGGGGTTGTTGGCAATCAGCCCCAGCATTTT; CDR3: CAIAPGTGVVGNQPQHF
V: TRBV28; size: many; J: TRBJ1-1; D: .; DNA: TGTGCCAGCACCCGGTTTGCGAACACTGAAGCTTTCTTT; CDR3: CASTRFANTEAFF
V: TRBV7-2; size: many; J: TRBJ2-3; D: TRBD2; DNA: TGTGCCAGCAGCTCGCTCATACTAGCGGGGGTTTTAGCAGATACGCAGTATTTT; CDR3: CASSSLILAGVLADTQYF
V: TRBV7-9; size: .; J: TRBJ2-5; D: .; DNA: TGTGCCAGCAGCTTTCCCGGCAGGGCCGAAGAGACCCAGTACTTC; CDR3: CASSFPGRAEETQYF
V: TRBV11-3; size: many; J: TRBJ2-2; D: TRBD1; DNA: TGTGCCAGCAGCCGCGACAGGGGGACCGGGGAGCTGTTTTTT; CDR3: CASSRDRGTGELFF
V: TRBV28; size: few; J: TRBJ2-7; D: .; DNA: TGTGCCAGCAGTGATACCGGGAACCCCTACGAGCAGTACTTC; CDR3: CASSDTGNPYEQYF
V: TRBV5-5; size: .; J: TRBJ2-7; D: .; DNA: TGTGCCAGCAGCCCGTGGGCCATCACAACAACATACGAGCAGTACTTC; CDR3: CASSPWAITTTYEQYF
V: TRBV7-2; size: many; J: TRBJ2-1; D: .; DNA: TGTGCCAGCAGCTTAGCGGGGGCTGGCCTTTACAATGAGCAGTTCTTC; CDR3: CASSLAGAGLYNEQFF
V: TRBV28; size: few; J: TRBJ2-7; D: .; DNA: TGTGCCAGCAAAGCAGGGTCATCCGAGCAGTACTTC; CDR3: CASKAGSSEQYF
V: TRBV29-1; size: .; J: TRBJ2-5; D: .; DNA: TGCAGCGCCGGTGAGAGGGGTGGGGTTCAAGAGACCCAGTACTTC; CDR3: CSAGERGGVQETQYF
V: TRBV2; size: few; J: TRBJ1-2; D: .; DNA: TGTGCCAGCAGTGCACGGGGGGGAGAAAATGGCTACACCTTC; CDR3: CASSARGGENGYTF
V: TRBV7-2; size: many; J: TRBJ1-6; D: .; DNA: TGTGCCAGCAGCGAGCGGGCGAGAAGCTCCTATAATTCACCCCTCCACTTT; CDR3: CASSERARSSYNSPLHF
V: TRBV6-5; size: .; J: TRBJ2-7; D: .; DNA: TGTGCCAGCAGTTACTATCGTGCAGGGTTTTACGAGCAGTACTTC; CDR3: CASSYYRAGFYEQYF
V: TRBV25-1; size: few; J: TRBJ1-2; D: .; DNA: TGTGCCAGCAGTGAATTCTTCAGCAACTATGGCTACACCTTC; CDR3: CASSEFFSNYGYTF
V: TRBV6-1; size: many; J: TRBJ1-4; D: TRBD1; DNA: TGTGCCAGTAGACAGGGGGAAAAACTGTTTTTT; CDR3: CASRQGEKLFF
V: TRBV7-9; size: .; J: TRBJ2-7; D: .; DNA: TGTGCCAGCAGCTTTCCGACGGCGTGGGAGCAGTACTTC; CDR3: CASSFPTAWEQYF
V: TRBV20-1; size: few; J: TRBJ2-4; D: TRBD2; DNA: TGCAGTGCTAGAGATAGGGAGGGGACCCTCAACATTCAGTACTTC; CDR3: CSARDREGTLNIQYF
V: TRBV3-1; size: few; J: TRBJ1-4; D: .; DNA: TGTGCCAGCAGCCCTGACGGAGGGGAAAAACTGTTTTTT; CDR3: CASSPDGGEKLFF
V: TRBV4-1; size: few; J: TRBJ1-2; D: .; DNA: TGCGCCAGCAGCCAAGAAACTGGGTTTAGGTATGGCTACACCTTC; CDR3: CASSQETGFRYGYTF
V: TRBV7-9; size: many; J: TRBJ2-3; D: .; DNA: TGTGCCAGCAGCTCCGATCACAGGCGCACAGATACGCAGTATTTT; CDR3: CASSSDHRRTDTQYF
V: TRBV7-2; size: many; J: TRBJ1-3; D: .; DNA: TGTGCCAGCAGCTTATGGGCCAACTCTGGAAACACCATATATTTT; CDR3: CASSLWANSGNTIYF
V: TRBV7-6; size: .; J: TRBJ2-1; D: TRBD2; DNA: TGTGCCAGCAGCGGACTAGCGGGGGCGAGCTCCTACAATGAGCAGTTCTTC; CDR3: CASSGLAGASSYNEQFF
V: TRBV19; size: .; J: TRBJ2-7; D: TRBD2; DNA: TGTGCCAGTAGTATCGCTCGGACTAGCGGGTACGAGCAGTACTTC; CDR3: CASSIARTSGYEQYF
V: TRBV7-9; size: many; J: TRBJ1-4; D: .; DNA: TGTGCCAGCAGCTTCAGGACTGTTGCAACTAATGAAAAACTGTTTTTT; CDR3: CASSFRTVATNEKLFF
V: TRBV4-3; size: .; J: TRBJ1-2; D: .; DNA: TGCGCCAGCAGCCAAGCACTACGGGGGGCTGCGAACTATGGCTACACCTTC; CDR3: CASSQALRGAANYGYTF
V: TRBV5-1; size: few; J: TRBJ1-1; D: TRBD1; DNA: TGCGCCAGCAGGACAGGGACCACTGAAGCTTTCTTT; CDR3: CASRTGTTEAFF
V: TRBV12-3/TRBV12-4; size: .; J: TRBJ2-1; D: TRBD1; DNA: TGTGCCAGCATCAAGGACAGGAACAATGAGCAGTTCTTC; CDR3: CASIKDRNNEQFF
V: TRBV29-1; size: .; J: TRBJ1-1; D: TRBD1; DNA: TGCAGCGTTGTAGGACCCGGGACAGGGAACACTGAAGCTTTCTTT; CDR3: CSVVGPGTGNTEAFF
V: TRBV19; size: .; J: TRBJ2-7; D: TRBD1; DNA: TGTGCCAGAGGGGACAGGGGCGGCGTGGGCCGTTCCTCCTACGAGCAGTACTTC; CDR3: CARGDRGGVGRSSYEQYF
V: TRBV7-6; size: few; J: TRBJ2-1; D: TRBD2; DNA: TGTGCCAGCAGCTTAGTTGGAGCGGGGGGGCCATCCTCCTACAATGAGCAGTTCTTC; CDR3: CASSLVGAGGPSSYNEQFF
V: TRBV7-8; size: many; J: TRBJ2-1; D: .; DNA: TGTGCCAGCAGCTTTACAGAAACCCGGGGTGAGCAGTTCTTC; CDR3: CASSFTETRGEQFF
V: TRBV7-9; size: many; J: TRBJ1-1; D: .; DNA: TGTGCCAGCAGCCCTCCACGGACCGTTGAAGCTTTCTTT; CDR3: CASSPPRTVEAFF
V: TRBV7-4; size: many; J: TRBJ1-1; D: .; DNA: TGTGCCAGCAGCGCCCAACAGAACACTGAAGCTTTCTTT; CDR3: CASSAQQNTEAFF
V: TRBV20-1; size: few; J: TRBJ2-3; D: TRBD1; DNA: TGCAGTGCTAGAGAGTACAGGGGCATTCGGGATACGCAGTATTTT; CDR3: CSAREYRGIRDTQYF
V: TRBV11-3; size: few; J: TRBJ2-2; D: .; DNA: TGTGCCAGCAGCTTAGCGGTGCTTTCGAACACCGGGGAGCTGTTTTTT; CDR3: CASSLAVLSNTGELFF
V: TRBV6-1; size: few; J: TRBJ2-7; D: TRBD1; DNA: TGTGCCAGCAGTGAAGCACCATGGGCAGGGGGCGACGTAAAGGCAGGCGAGCAGTACTTC; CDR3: CASSEAPWAGGDVKAGEQYF